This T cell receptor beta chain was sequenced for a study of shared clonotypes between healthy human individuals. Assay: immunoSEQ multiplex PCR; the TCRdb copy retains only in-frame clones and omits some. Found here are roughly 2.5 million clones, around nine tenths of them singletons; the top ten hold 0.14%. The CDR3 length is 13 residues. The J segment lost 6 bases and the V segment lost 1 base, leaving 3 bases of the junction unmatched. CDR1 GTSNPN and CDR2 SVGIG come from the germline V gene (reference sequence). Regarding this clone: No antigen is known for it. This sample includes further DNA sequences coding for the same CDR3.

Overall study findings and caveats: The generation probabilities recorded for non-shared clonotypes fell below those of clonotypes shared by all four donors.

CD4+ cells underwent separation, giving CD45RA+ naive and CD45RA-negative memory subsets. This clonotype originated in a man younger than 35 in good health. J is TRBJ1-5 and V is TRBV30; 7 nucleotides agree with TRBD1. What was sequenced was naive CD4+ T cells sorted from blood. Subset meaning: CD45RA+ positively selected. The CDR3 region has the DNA TGTGCCTGGAGTGCAGGGGGGGGTCAGCCCCAGCATTTT. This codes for CAWSAGGGQPQHF.